Below are 24 T cell receptor beta chains sequenced from a single sample in a study of blood T cells in healthy people across ages. The authors ran a second PCR of roughly 6 to 12 cycles using a sample-barcoded 5' primer and a J-beta primer mix. One entry per CDR3 protein, called by TCRdb with MiXCR from the 5' RACE reads. The table has under 1,100,000 distinct CDR3 sequences, around 27% seen once. This sample was also put to use in a study of T cells of mothers and their children.

The sequencing input was blood. The receptors shown here come from a girl aged 2-10 years in good health.

The chain couples TRBV20-1 to TRBJ2-3; TRBD2 might be the D (6 bases). Germline values: CDR1 DFQATT, CDR2 SNEGSKA (reference sequence). The CDR3 length is 16 residues. The ends were cut back, 1 base at V and 0 bases at J, with 14 bases in the middle. The CDR3 coding sequence is TGCAGTGCTAGAGCCCTATCTAGCGAGAGCACAGATACGCAGTATTTT. Translating gives CSARALSSESTDTQYF.

On this clonotype: A read error may produce the germline difference seen at one junction end. The rearrangement joins TRBV20-1 to TRBJ2-1; possibly TRBD1 for D (6 bases). Germline V gene sequence: CDR1 DFQATT, CDR2 SNEGSKA (reference sequence). The CDR3 runs 10 residues. The CDR3 DNA sequence: TGCAGTCCCAGGGGAAGTGAGCAGTTCTTT. Its translation: CSPRGSEQFF.

This clonotype was detected a few times. The chain has TRBV20-1 and TRBJ2-1; 8 nucleotides align to TRBD2. The CDR3 totals 16 residues. The V segment lost 0 bases and the J segment 2 bases; nucleotides outside the gene matches: 6. Germline CDR1 reads DFQATT; CDR2 reads SNEGSKA (reference sequence). For the CDR3, the DNA is TGCAGTGCTAGAGATTCTGGCGGGGGGACCTACAATGAGCAGTTCTTC. It encodes CSARDSGGGTYNEQFF.

This clonotype was found a few times. The chain combines TRBV12-3 or TRBV12-4 with TRBJ2-5; TRBD2 is a possible D gene (5 bases). This CDR3 region has 16 residues. V was cut by 8 bases and J by 7 bases, with 26 bases left in between. DNA of the CDR3: TGTGCCAGCTCCTCTTCCAATTCGGGGAATATGGGGACCCAGTACTTC. Protein product: CASSSSNSGNMGTQYF.

This chain joins TRBV7-9 and TRBJ2-7; 7 bases are shared with TRBD1. CDR3 length equals 13 residues. Germline V gene sequence: CDR1 SEHNR, CDR2 FQNEAQ (reference sequence). V was pared by 4 bases and J by 6 bases, with 6 bases of the junction left unmatched. The CDR3 reads CASSSPTGPEQYF. The DNA for the CDR3 is TGTGCCAGCAGCTCCCCGACAGGGCCCGAGCAGTACTTC.

The rearrangement links TRBV7-6 to TRBJ1-4; TRBD1 agrees at 7 bases. V trimming: 4 bases; J trimming: 7 bases; junction bases outside the gene matches: 12. The CDR3 is made up of 16 amino acids. In germline, CDR1 is SGHVS, CDR2 FNYEAQ. CDR3: CASSSPSGTDGEKLFF. In DNA form, the CDR3 reads TGTGCCAGCAGCTCCCCATCCGGGACAGATGGTGAAAAACTGTTTTTT.

This clonotype was picked up a small number of times. The rearrangement joins TRBV29-1 to TRBJ2-2; a weak D match, TRBD2 (6 bases). The CDR3 covers 12 residues. The germline V gene encodes CDR1 SQVTM and CDR2 ANQGSEA. Trimming pared 3 bases from V and 6 bases from J, leaving 8 bases between. Written as DNA, the CDR3 is TGCAGCGTTGACTGGGGGGCCGGGGAGCTGTTTTTT. Translating gives CSVDWGAGELFF.

The chain carries TRBV11-2 and TRBJ2-5; D gene uncertain. V lost 3 bases, J lost 5 bases, and 19 bases lay in between. The germline V gene encodes CDR1 SGHAT and CDR2 FQNNGV. This CDR3 comprises 16 residues. CDR3 coding DNA: TGTGCCAGCAGCTTCCCCAAGACTCCCTCTGGGGAGACCCAGTACTTC. This encodes CASSFPKTPSGETQYF.

The table lists this clonotype with a few counts. V and J are TRBV7-9 and TRBJ2-7; no reliable D call. There are 19 residues in the CDR3. CDR1 and CDR2 from the germline V gene are SEHNR and FQNEAQ (reference sequence). The ends were cut back, 3 bases at V and 0 bases at J, with 24 bases in the middle. The DNA for the CDR3 is TGTGCCAGCAGCTTGGGTCCAGGCTGGTCGACCCTTAGCTCCTACGAGCAGTACTTC. It codes for CASSLGPGWSTLSSYEQYF.

CDR3: CASSFGGPSTEAFF. The DNA of the CDR3 is TGTGCCAGCAGTTTCGGGGGGCCCTCAACTGAAGCTTTCTTT. The V call is TRBV12-3 or TRBV12-4, the J call TRBJ1-1, with D tentatively TRBD1 (6 bases). With 3 bases removed from V and 5 bases from J, the gap between germline ends came to 13 bases. The CDR3 covers 14 residues.

The sample holds many counts of this clonotype. This chain links TRBV6-6 with TRBJ2-6, with D perhaps assigned TRBD1 or TRBD2 (5 bases each). This CDR3 has 15 amino acids. CDR1 is MNHNY and CDR2 is SVGAGI in the germline V gene (reference sequence). Trimming cost V 7 bases and J 0 bases, with 10 bases left between them. The CDR3 region is CASTSRGSGANVLTF. The CDR3 coding sequence is TGTGCCAGCACTTCGAGGGGCTCTGGGGCCAACGTCCTGACTTTC.

This clonotype has more than one count but fewer than ten. The rearrangement joins TRBV20-1 to TRBJ2-4, with D possibly being TRBD2 (6 bases). The CDR3 has 11 residues. Trimming shortened V by 8 bases and J by 8 bases, and 13 bases separated the two germline ends. CDR1 is DFQATT and CDR2 is SNEGSKA in the germline V gene (reference sequence). Here the CDR3 DNA reads TGCAGTCGGGAGTACCTAGACATTCAGTACTTC. Protein product: CSREYLDIQYF.

This clonotype showed up just a few times. The chain couples TRBV5-1 to TRBJ2-6, with 7 bases matching TRBD1. Per germline, CDR1 SGHRS and CDR2 YFSETQ. The CDR3 has 16 residues. The ends lost 3 bases at V and 0 bases at J; junction bases unmatched: 3. Here the CDR3 reads CASSSQGLSGANVLTF. The CDR3 DNA reads TGCGCCAGCAGCTCACAGGGGCTCTCTGGGGCCAACGTCCTGACTTTC. Full variable domain (missing parts from reference TRBV5-1 and TRBJ2-6): KAGVTQTPRYLIKTRGQQVTLSCSPISGHRSVSWYQQTPGQGLQFLFEYFSETQRNKGNFPGRFSGRQFSNSRSEMNVSTLELGDSALYLCASSSQGLSGANVLTFGAGSRLTVL.

This chain links TRBV28 with TRBJ1-5; 7 bases match TRBD1. The J segment lost 9 bases and the V segment lost 3 bases, leaving 11 bases of the junction unmatched. The CDR3 contains 15 residues. The germline V gene encodes CDR1 MDHEN and CDR2 SYDVKM. This CDR3 reads CASSFLLQGRSPQHF. The CDR3 region has the DNA TGTGCCAGCAGTTTCTTACTACAGGGGAGATCGCCCCAGCATTTT.

To note about this clonotype: The CDR3 end shows no conserved phenylalanine or tryptophan, and so a read error is likely. V and J are TRBV28 and TRBJ2-1; D is unresolved. Germline CDR1 is MDHEN and CDR2 is SYDVKM. Deletions cut 6 bases from V and 8 bases from J, with 14 bases between. CDR3 length: 13 residues. The CDR3 reads CASRTGVSDEQFS. The CDR3 bases are TGTGCCAGCAGGACCGGCGTTTCCGATGAGCAGTTCTCC.

This clonotype was seen only a few times. The genes are TRBV20-1 and TRBJ1-2, with D unresolved. The CDR3 sequence is 13 residues long. The germline V gene encodes CDR1 DFQATT and CDR2 SNEGSKA (reference sequence). Trimming took off 6 bases at V and 3 bases at J, with 14 bases between the two ends. The CDR3 is CSATREADYGYTF. CDR3 nucleotide sequence: TGCAGTGCCACACGGGAGGCTGACTATGGCTACACCTTC.

This chain uses TRBV20-1 with TRBJ2-3; 7 positions match TRBD1. With 3 bases clipped from V and 4 bases from J, the junction kept 7 bases outside the gene matches. Per germline, CDR1 DFQATT and CDR2 SNEGSKA (reference sequence). The CDR3 contains 14 residues. CDR3 coding DNA: TGCAGTGCTAGCGAGGGGGCGGGCTCAGATACGCAGTATTTT. It yields the protein CSASEGAGSDTQYF.

This clonotype turned up a few times. This chain connects TRBV18 to TRBJ1-1; D call uncertain. Between the trimmed V and J ends, which lost 3 bases and 1 base, there was a span of 6 bases. This CDR3 has 13 amino acids. From germline, CDR1 is KGHSH and CDR2 LQKENI. The CDR3 here is CASSPPSNTEAFF. The CDR3, as DNA: TGTGCCAGCTCACCTCCTTCGAACACTGAAGCTTTCTTT.

This clonotype has more than one count but fewer than ten. The V and J genes are TRBV4-2 and TRBJ1-2, with D uncertain. CDR1 and CDR2 (germline): LGHNA, YNFKEQ. V gave up 0 bases and J gave up 7 bases, with 18 bases separating them. This CDR3 has 16 residues. The CDR3 reads CASSQEEGGVLSGYTF. The CDR3, as DNA: TGTGCCAGCAGCCAAGAAGAGGGCGGGGTTCTTAGTGGCTACACCTTC.

This chain links TRBV25-1 with TRBJ1-2; 7 nucleotides agree with TRBD1. V was clipped by 1 base and J by 8 bases; unmatched bases: 10. Germline V gene data show CDR1 as MGHDK and CDR2 as SYGVNS. The length of the CDR3 is 15 residues. The CDR3 loop is CASSEFFPGDSGYTF. The CDR3 DNA follows: TGTGCCAGCAGTGAATTTTTTCCCGGGGACAGCGGCTACACCTTC.

The chain employs TRBV4-2 and TRBJ1-2; D remains ambiguous. The CDR3 contains 13 residues. CDR1 and CDR2 (germline): LGHNA, YNFKEQ. Trimming took 4 bases from V and 7 from J, leaving 13 bases between them. The CDR3 sequence is CASSLLRDGGYTF. The CDR3 DNA is TGTGCCAGCAGCCTACTAAGGGATGGTGGCTACACCTTC.

This clonotype has more than one count but fewer than ten. The rearrangement links TRBV10-2 to TRBJ2-1; 10 bases match TRBD2. Germline lookup yields CDR1 WSHSY and CDR2 SAAADI. With 8 bases clipped from V and 6 bases from J, the junction kept 7 bases outside the gene matches. The CDR3 is 14 amino acids. The CDR3 DNA reads TGCGCCAGCGGAACTAGCGGGGTCCTCAATGAGCAGTTCTTC. It yields the protein CASGTSGVLNEQFF.

This clonotype was picked up one time. The chain has TRBV7-9 and TRBJ1-1; D gene unclear. This CDR3 is 13 amino acids long. Trimming stripped 5 bases from V and 3 bases from J, with 10 bases between. The germline V gene has CDR1 SEHNR and CDR2 FQNEAQ (reference sequence). The DNA for the CDR3 is TGTGCCAGCAGCCCACGACACGACACTGAAGCTTTCTTT. It yields the protein CASSPRHDTEAFF.

V is TRBV6-1 and J is TRBJ2-5; D is tentatively TRBD1 or TRBD2 (5 bases each). The J call is in doubt because the DNA end fits TRBJ2-1 better. This CDR3 spans 17 amino acids. The germline V gene has CDR1 MNHNS and CDR2 SASEGT. The CDR3 here is CASSPGPTTGWSDEQFF. The CDR3 region has the DNA TGTGCCAGCAGTCCGGGGCCAACTACGGGCTGGTCCGATGAGCAGTTCTTC.